This TCR beta chain was recorded in a study of blood T cell repertoires in COVID-19. Using immunoSEQ multiplex PCR, the repertoire was profiled, and TCRdb retains in-frame clones only, with some absent. The sample gives tens of thousands of clones, roughly 92% of which show up once; 4.5% to 5.5% is in the top ten. Only one count was recorded for this clone. The receptor was derived from a man aged 50-60 years with active COVID-19. The specimen was peripheral blood.

CDR3 sequence: CASGERKSSYNEQFF. The CDR3 nucleotides are TGCGCCAGCGGGGAGCGGAAAAGCTCCTACAATGAGCAGTTCTTC. The V and J genes are TRBV10-2 and TRBJ2-1, with a possible D match to TRBD2 (5 bases). The CDR3 has 15 amino acids. The germline CDR1 and CDR2 sequences are WSHSY and SAAADI. V was trimmed by 8 bases and J by 0 bases, leaving 14 bases between them.